This T cell receptor (beta chain) is from a study of T cells expressing NK-cell markers (dated by TCRdb to 2020 to 2022). As for the study more broadly: TCR beta-chain repertoires were profiled in sorted CD3+CD56+NKG2C+, CD3+CD56+NKG2C- and CD3+CD56-NKG2C+ T-cell subsets from eight donors. Among the eight sequenced donors, seven were HCMV-seropositive and one was HCMV-seronegative. Randomly selected healthy volunteers, three men and five women, were used as the eight sequenced donors. Sequencing of the libraries produced 2 x 150 bp reads on Illumina HiSeq 2000/2500, MiSeq or NextSeq.

HCMV serostatus was determined by detecting HCMV-specific IgG in serum with a commercial ELISA kit. Ficoll density gradient centrifugation was used to isolate peripheral blood mononuclear cells from blood. From cysteine to phenylalanine, the CDR3 is 14 amino acids long. Only the protein sequence is given. Sequences PRHDT (CDR1) and FYEKMQ (CDR2) are obtained from the germline V gene (reference sequence). General study outcomes and caveats: Whether the expanded NKG2C-expressing T cell clones were specific for HCMV antigens remained unclear. Those dominant clonotypes were again the most abundant among CD3+CD56-NKG2C+ cells in a handful of donors, at about 28.3-60.1%. In six donors, the dominant CD3+CD56+NKG2C+ clonotypes ranked among the top 10 CD8+ clonotypes, making up about 1.0-7.5% of CD8+ T cells.

With regard to this clonotype: The antigen it binds to is not known.

The reads were generated on an Illumina HiSeq 2000. 5'RACE template switching, by which a universal primer site and unique molecular identifiers were added, was used to make TCR beta cDNA libraries. Priming for cDNA synthesis came from the TCR beta constant segment, and two successive PCR amplification steps followed. Regarding the original processing steps: MIGEC handled demultiplexing of the reads and grouping by UMI, while MiTCR was used to assemble and quantify clonotypes. To remove erroneous sequences, TCR cDNA sequences were retained only when supported by two or more reads. Downstream repertoire analysis used the tcR package, and clonotypes were matched across fractions by CDR3 nucleotide sequence plus V segment. VDJmatch was used to annotate antigen specificity against VDJdb, with one amino acid substitution in CDR3 allowed. TCRdb reprocessed the reads and lists each CDR3 protein sequence as a single entry, with no DNA. Here the V and J calls rest on TCRdb's processing, not on the authors' analysis. In this sample's table one finds 140,000 to 150,000 distinct CDR3 sequences. Of the sample, around 12% is held by the ten largest clones.

The V and J genes are TRBV13 and TRBJ2-7; without DNA, the TCRdb call of TRBD1 cannot be checked. The TCR was taken from a man younger than 35 in good health. Donor details come from another sample of the same person, matched by shared clones. Sequenced: blood T cells: a sorted CD56 or NKG2C T cell subset, CD4+ or CD8+ T cells, or bulk PBMC T cells (not recorded which). The CDR3 reads CASSERRRPYEQYF.